This T cell receptor beta chain was found in a study of T cell responses to AZD1222 COVID-19 vaccine. Assay used: immunoSEQ multiplex PCR; TCRdb lists only in-frame clones, some missing. The sample consists of about 120,000 clones, around nine tenths of them appearing once. Germline V gene sequence: CDR1 MDHEN, CDR2 SYDVKM. There are 21 residues in the CDR3. V was pared by 10 bases and J by 4 bases, with 26 bases of the junction left unmatched. Specimen: peripheral blood, collected 28 days after the second dose of the MenACWY control vaccine. This TCR was sampled from an adult who received the MenACWY meningococcal vaccine as a control. J is TRBJ2-2 and V is TRBV28, with 11 bases lining up with TRBD1. CDR3 sequence reads: CATITTPGQGGLAGTTGELFF. CDR3 coding DNA: TGTGCCACCATCACGACTCCGGGACAGGGGGGGCTAGCGGGGACCACCGGGGAGCTGTTTTTT.